These T cell receptor beta chains were read from a single sample in a study of T cell responses to AZD1222 COVID-19 vaccine. TCRdb's table, derived via immunoSEQ multiplex PCR, lists solely in-frame clones and lacks some. The data hold 90,000 to 150,000 clones, with 80% to 90% observed a single time. Source: peripheral blood, taken on day 0 of AZD1222 vaccination. These receptors originate from an adult in good health. CDR3s include the opening cysteine and the closing phenylalanine or tryptophan. A D gene is named only where the DNA matches it firmly. Clone size, where shown, is once, few, many, or a class for clones that have expanded.

j_call clone_size v_call d_call cdr3_length cdr3_nt cdr3_aa
TRBJ2-3 - TRBV5-4 - 16 TGTGCCAGCATCCCCAGAGAAAGGGAGAACACAGATACGCAGTATTTT CASIPRERENTDTQYF
TRBJ2-7 - TRBV6-6 TRBD1 16 TGTGCCAGCAGTACTTCCGGGACAGGGGGCCCCTACGAGCAGTACTTC CASSTSGTGGPYEQYF
TRBJ2-2 - TRBV27 - 13 TGTGCCAGCAGCGAGCGAGGGCACGGGGAGCTGTTTTTT CASSERGHGELFF
TRBJ2-1 - TRBV12-3/TRBV12-4 TRBD1 12 TGTGCCAGCAGGACAGGGAGCAATGAGCAGTTCTTC CASRTGSNEQFF
TRBJ2-7 once TRBV19 - 15 TGTGCCAGTAGTATAGATATGGCAGGGGATACCCCACAGTACTTC CASSIDMAGDTPQYF
TRBJ2-7 - TRBV6-2/TRBV6-3 TRBD1 15 TGTGCCAGCAGCCGGGACAGCAACTCAGTATACGAGCAGTACTTC CASSRDSNSVYEQYF
TRBJ2-5 - TRBV9 TRBD1 16 TGTGCCAGCAGCGTAGACCTCCCCAGGGGGCAAAGTCCCCAGTACTTC CASSVDLPRGQSPQYF
TRBJ2-1 - TRBV7-6 - 16 TGTGCCAGCAGCCTATTTACGACTCAACTCAACAATGAGCAGTTCTTC CASSLFTTQLNNEQFF
TRBJ1-4 - TRBV3-1/TRBV3-2 - 15 TGTGCCAGCAGCCAAGGGACTAGCGGAAATGAAAAACTGTTTTTT CASSQGTSGNEKLFF
TRBJ2-1 few TRBV18 - 16 TGTGCCAGCTCACTGCGAGGGGGAGGATACGTGGGAGAGCAGTTCTTC CASSLRGGGYVGEQFF
TRBJ2-7 - TRBV6-1 - 12 TGTGCTAGGGTAGGGGGGCGTTACGAGCAGTACTTC CARVGGRYEQYF
TRBJ2-6 once TRBV7-2 - 15 TGTGCCAGCAGCTCAGGCAGCTCTGGGGCCAACGTCCTGACTTTC CASSSGSSGANVLTF
TRBJ2-7 - TRBV30 TRBD2 17 TGTGCCTGGAGACCGCGAACTAGCGGGAGGAAGAACTACGAGCAGTACTTC CAWRPRTSGRKNYEQYF
TRBJ2-7 - TRBV5-3 TRBD2 19 TGTGCCAGAAGCCTAGGGACTAGCGGGAGGGCCGGGAGCTCCTACGAGCAGTACTTC CARSLGTSGRAGSSYEQYF
TRBJ2-1 - TRBV28 - 12 TGTGCCAGCAGTTTAGTCTACAATGAGCAGTTCTTC CASSLVYNEQFF
TRBJ2-3 - TRBV12-5 - 12 TGTGCTAGTGGTCCCCGCACAGATACGCAGTATTTT CASGPRTDTQYF
TRBJ1-2 - TRBV6-2/TRBV6-3 - 14 TGTGCCAGCAGTTCGGGCCTCCACGGGGATGGCTACACCTTC CASSSGLHGDGYTF
TRBJ2-2 - TRBV27 - 14 TGTGCCAGCAGCCCAAGAGGGCATGGCGGGGAGCTGTTTTTT CASSPRGHGGELFF
TRBJ1-2 - TRBV3-1/TRBV3-2 TRBD1 17 TGTGCCAGCAGCCAAGTCTGGACAGGGCTTGCTAACTATGGCTACACCTTC CASSQVWTGLANYGYTF
TRBJ2-3 - TRBV6-6 TRBD1 18 TGTGCCAGCAGTCCCGACAGGGGGCCATGGTCTGGCACAGATACGCAGTATTTT CASSPDRGPWSGTDTQYF
TRBJ2-1 - TRBV20-1 - 13 TGCAGTGCTAGTAAGGGGCGGTTAATCGAGCAGTTCTTC CSASKGRLIEQFF
TRBJ1-5 few TRBV15 - 14 TGTGCCACCAGCAGAGATTCGGGTGGTCAGCCCCAGCATTTT CATSRDSGGQPQHF
TRBJ2-7 - TRBV4-1 - 14 TGCGCCAGCAGCCAGACGGGGACTGCCTACGAGCAGTACTTC CASSQTGTAYEQYF
TRBJ2-7 - TRBV7-2 - 13 TGTGCCAGCAGTCAAAGCGGGTCCTACGAGCAGTACTTC CASSQSGSYEQYF
TRBJ1-3 - TRBV4-1 TRBD1 21 TGCGCCAGCAGCCGTACCCCGGGACAGGCGTCGCGGGAATCCTCTGGAAACACCATATATTTT CASSRTPGQASRESSGNTIYF
TRBJ1-1 - TRBV6-5 - 13 TGTGCCAGCACTAATCGGGGGATCAGTGAAGCTTTCTTT CASTNRGISEAFF
TRBJ1-1 - TRBV6-1 - 14 TGTGCCAGCAGTGAACGCAGGGTGGGCGCTGAAGCTTTCTTT CASSERRVGAEAFF
TRBJ2-4 - TRBV11-2 - 15 TGTGCCAGCAGCGGAGGGGGTACAGGCAAAAACATTCAGTACTTC CASSGGGTGKNIQYF
TRBJ2-3 - TRBV4-3 TRBD2 17 TGCGCCAGCAGCCAAGCCTTGGGGGGAGGGGTGAGGGGTACGCAGTATTTT CASSQALGGGVRGTQYF
TRBJ2-5 few TRBV7-9 - 14 TGTGCCAGCACCGCTTATTCTCCACAAGAGACCCAGTACTTC CASTAYSPQETQYF
TRBJ1-5 few TRBV2 - 14 TGTGCCAGCAAGGGGGGGCTTAGCAATCAGCCCCAGCATTTT CASKGGLSNQPQHF
TRBJ2-3 - TRBV9 - 15 TGTGCCAGCAGCGTACAGGGGGGGCGCGCAGATACGCAGTATTTT CASSVQGGRADTQYF
TRBJ2-2 - TRBV5-1 - 15 TGCGCCAGCAGCCTAATCCTAGGGAGGACCGGGGAGCTGTTTTTT CASSLILGRTGELFF